Each of the 21 T cell receptor beta chains below was sequenced from the same sample in a study of radiotherapy plus CTLA-4 blockade in lung cancer. Clones were sequenced by immunoSEQ multiplex PCR, and TCRdb holds only the in-frame ones, with some missing. In the table there are around 53,000 clones, 75% to 90% of which are singletons. The sample in question was peripheral blood, obtained from a patient treated with radiotherapy plus ipilimumab. These receptors originate from a human donor with non-small cell lung cancer that progressed on radiotherapy plus ipilimumab. Some clones in this sample may be carry-over from other donors' samples.

V is TRBV7-2 and J is TRBJ1-3; D is uncertain. Germline V lookup: CDR1 SGHTA, CDR2 FQGNSA. The CDR3 runs 16 residues. V was shortened by 5 bases and J by 1 base, with 15 bases between the two germline ends. The CDR3 DNA reads as TGTGCCAGCAGCCCAATCCCACCCTATTCTGGAAACACCATATATTTT. Its translation: CASSPIPPYSGNTIYF.

V is TRBV7-3 and J is TRBJ2-2, with 8 bases that match TRBD2. The V gene end was trimmed by 8 bases and the J gene end by 7 bases; junction bases not matched to a gene: 12. The CDR3 length is 15 residues. Germline V CDR1 and CDR2: SGHTA, FQGTGA. CDR3 loop: CASAPGRDGSGELFF. CDR3 DNA sequence: TGTGCCAGCGCCCCCGGGAGGGACGGCAGCGGGGAGCTGTTTTTT.

The genes are TRBV21-1 and TRBJ2-1; TRBD1 is taken as the D call from the table, unchecked against the DNA. TRBV21-1 is an annotated pseudogene. The CDR3 contains 20 residues. CDR3 loop: CASSTRRDRGLCLIYNEQFF. The CDR3 DNA follows: TGTGCCAGCAGCACCCGCCGGGACAGGGGCCTGTGTCTGATCTACAATGAGCAGTTCTTC.

The V gene is TRBV27, the J gene TRBJ2-1; D might be TRBD1 (5 bases). Trimming took 2 bases from V and 3 from J, leaving 5 bases between them. Germline V gene sequence: CDR1 MNHEY, CDR2 SMNVEV (reference sequence). The CDR3 spans 13 residues. The CDR3 bases are TGTGCCAGCAGTTTAGACAGCTACAATGAGCAGTTCTTC. Translated, it gives CASSLDSYNEQFF.

The chain links TRBV25-1 to TRBJ2-5, with TRBD1 matching over 8 bases. The J call could be wrong; TRBJ2-7 is a better fit for the DNA end. The CDR3 runs 16 residues. CDR1 MGHDK and CDR2 SYGVNS come from the germline V gene. The CDR3 DNA reads TGTGCCAGCAGTGAATGGATGACAGGGGATAATTACGAGCAGTACTTC. It translates to CASSEWMTGDNYEQYF.

J is TRBJ2-1 and V is TRBV5-1, with D perhaps matching TRBD2 (7 bases). The CDR3 spans 17 residues. The V and J ends lost 0 bases and 7 bases respectively, with 20 bases between them. The germline V gene encodes CDR1 SGHRS and CDR2 YFSETQ. CDR3 loop: CASSLAQWGGLGNEQFF. DNA of the CDR3: TGCGCCAGCAGCTTGGCCCAGTGGGGGGGCTTAGGAAATGAGCAGTTCTTC.

The chain combines TRBV9 with TRBJ2-1; 7 positions agree with TRBD2. Germline CDR1 reads SGDLS; CDR2 reads YYNGEE. V lost 0 bases, J lost 8 bases, and 8 bases stayed unmatched. The CDR3 runs 15 residues. CDR3 coding DNA: TGTGCCAGCAGCGTAGCTCAGTCGGGAGGCGATGAGCAGTTCTTC. It translates to CASSVAQSGGDEQFF.

The V and J genes are TRBV6-6 and TRBJ1-2; 7 bases agree with TRBD1. Per germline, CDR1 MNHNY and CDR2 SVGAGI (reference sequence). The CDR3 is 16 amino acids. The junction had 9 bases not matched to a gene; V was cut back by 3 bases and J by 2 bases. The CDR3 reads CASSYSQGGENYGYTF. CDR3 in DNA: TGTGCCAGCAGTTATAGTCAAGGGGGCGAAAACTATGGCTACACCTTC.

This clone was observed a few times. This chain joins TRBV13 and TRBJ2-5; D perhaps matches TRBD2 (6 bases). Germline loops: CDR1 PRHDT, CDR2 FYEKMQ (reference sequence). CDR3 size: 15 residues. With 2 bases removed from V and 5 bases from J, the gap between germline ends came to 15 bases. CDR3 loop: CASSLRAGPTETQYF. The CDR3 DNA reads TGTGCCAGCAGCTTAAGGGCGGGACCTACGGAGACCCAGTACTTC.

The CDR3 DNA reads TGTGCCAGCAGCCCCGGGACTAGCGGGGGGACCGGGACAGATACGCAGTATTTT. As protein: CASSPGTSGGTGTDTQYF. This chain joins TRBV11-3 and TRBJ2-3; 15 bases agree with TRBD2. The V segment lost 5 bases and the J segment 3 bases; nucleotides outside the gene matches: 9. Germline assignment: CDR1 SGHNT and CDR2 YENEEA. The CDR3 has 18 amino acids.

V usage is TRBV28 and J usage is TRBJ1-5; possible D gene TRBD1, 6 bases. The CDR3 extends over 15 amino acids. V was shortened by 3 bases and J by 7 bases, with 16 bases between the two germline ends. Germline-derived CDR1 and CDR2 are MDHEN and SYDVKM. Here the CDR3 DNA reads TGTGCCAGCAGTTTCCGGGGGGCGCCAGGGCAGCCCCAGCATTTT. It specifies CASSFRGAPGQPQHF. Full variable domain (missing parts from reference TRBV28 and TRBJ1-5): DVKVTQSSRYLVKRTGEKVFLECVQDMDHENMFWYRQDPGLGLRLIYFSYDVKMKEKGDIPEGYSVSREKKERFSLILESASTNQTSMYLCASSFRGAPGQPQHFGDGTRLSIL.

The chain recombines TRBV5-1 with TRBJ2-5; 9 nucleotides agree with TRBD1. The V gene end was trimmed by 2 bases and the J gene end by 4 bases; junction bases not matched to a gene: 6. The CDR3 consists of 15 residues. CDR1 and CDR2 (germline): SGHRS, YFSETQ. The CDR3 region is CASSFRTGDRETQYF. For the CDR3, the DNA is TGCGCCAGCAGCTTTAGGACAGGGGATCGAGAGACCCAGTACTTC.

The chain combines TRBV27 with TRBJ1-1; 7 nucleotides match TRBD1. Per the germline V gene, CDR1 is MNHEY and CDR2 is SMNVEV (reference sequence). The CDR3 runs 13 residues. The ends lost 7 bases at V and 4 bases at J; junction bases unmatched: 6. CDR3 in DNA: TGTGCCAGCACTCGAAGGGGGCTCACTGAAGCTTTCTTT. Residues: CASTRRGLTEAFF.

J is TRBJ1-4 and V is TRBV9, with D possibly matching TRBD1 (5 bases). Germline CDR1 and CDR2: SGDLS and YYNGEE. The CDR3 contains 16 residues. V was trimmed by 1 base and J by 4 bases, leaving 14 bases between them. The chain's CDR3 is CASSVTTGLLNEKLFF. The CDR3 region has the DNA TGTGCCAGCAGCGTAACCACAGGCCTACTTAATGAAAAACTGTTTTTT.

V is TRBV20-1 and J is TRBJ2-2; D unclear. The V gene's germline CDR1 is DFQATT and CDR2 SNEGSKA (reference sequence). V was clipped by 5 bases and J by 6 bases, with 7 bases between them. The CDR3 spans 11 residues. The CDR3 protein is CSARLAGELFF. The CDR3 DNA reads as TGCAGTGCTCGCCTAGCCGGGGAGCTGTTTTTT.

CDR3 nucleotides: TGTGCCAGCAGCTTAGGGAGGAAACGGGGGGGGCTCGATGAGCAGTTCTTC. Translated, it gives CASSLGRKRGGLDEQFF. The V call is TRBV11-3, the J call TRBJ2-1; 8 nucleotides align to TRBD2. There are 17 residues in the CDR3. Per the germline V gene, CDR1 is SGHNT and CDR2 is YENEEA. V dropped 1 base and J dropped 8; count of bases not matched to a gene: 13.

The rearrangement uses TRBV5-1 and TRBJ1-1; 9 bases fit TRBD1. From germline, CDR1 is SGHRS and CDR2 YFSETQ. J was trimmed by 5 bases and V by 5 bases; bases with no gene match: 10. CDR3 length equals 15 residues. CDR3: CASRPYTGGSTEAFF. The CDR3 coding sequence is TGCGCCAGCAGACCCTACACAGGGGGCTCGACTGAAGCTTTCTTT.

The chain joins TRBV7-2 to TRBJ2-2, with 12 bases aligning to TRBD1. CDR3 length equals 16 residues. CDR1 is SGHTA and CDR2 is FQGNSA in the germline V gene. The V and J ends lost 1 base and 10 bases, in that order; junction bases with no gene match: 7. CDR3 nucleotide sequence: TGTGCCAGCAGCTTAGTGTGGGACAGGGGGCGCGCGGAGCTGTTTTTT. Protein product: CASSLVWDRGRAELFF.

The chain employs TRBV9 and TRBJ2-3; 11 bases line up with TRBD1. This CDR3 is built from 18 residues. V trimming: 3 bases; J trimming: 2 bases; junction bases outside the gene matches: 11. The germline V gene has CDR1 SGDLS and CDR2 YYNGEE. The CDR3: CASSAGTGGMASTDTQYF. The CDR3 nucleotides are TGTGCCAGCAGCGCAGGGACAGGGGGGATGGCATCCACAGATACGCAGTATTTT. Full variable domain (outside the CDR3, taken from reference TRBV9 and TRBJ2-3): DSGVTQTPKHLITATGQRVTLRCSPRSGDLSVYWYQQSLDQGLQFLIQYYNGEERAKGNILERFSAQQFPDLHSELNLSSLELGDSALYFCASSAGTGGMASTDTQYFGPGTRLTVL.

The CDR3 region has the DNA TGCGCCAGCAGCGGGGGACTAGCGGGGGTGGAAGATACGCAGTATTTT. This codes for CASSGGLAGVEDTQYF. The chain links TRBV5-1 to TRBJ2-3; the match to TRBD2 covers 14 bases. With V trimmed by 4 bases and J by 5 bases, 6 bases remained unmatched. Germline values: CDR1 SGHRS, CDR2 YFSETQ. This CDR3 has 16 residues.

The chain joins TRBV7-3 to TRBJ1-1; D gene unclear. The CDR3 loop spans 15 amino acids. The V and J ends lost 6 bases and 1 base respectively, with 15 bases between them. The germline V gene encodes CDR1 SGHTA and CDR2 FQGTGA. CDR3 protein: CASSPDPTPNTEAFF. CDR3 coding DNA: TGTGCCAGCAGTCCCGACCCGACACCGAACACTGAAGCTTTCTTT. The full variable domain, rest sourced from reference TRBV7-3 and TRBJ1-1, is GAGVSQTPSNKVTEKGKYVELRCDPISGHTALYWYRQSLGQGPEFLIYFQGTGAADDSGLPNDRFFAVRPEGSVSTLKIQRTERGDSAVYLCASSPDPTPNTEAFFGQGTRLTVV.